This record looks at one TCR beta chain sequence and its context. V dropped 4 bases and J dropped 5 bases, with 26 bases sitting between them. CDR3 length: 18 residues. Germline V lookup: CDR1 SGHTA, CDR2 FQGNSA. This entry is derived from a study of shared clonotypes between healthy human individuals. Naive CD8 cells lacked CD45RO and underwent positive selection for CCR7, leaving out terminally differentiated effector memory CD45RA+ cells. The study enrolled healthy HIV-negative adults without recent acute infections or vaccinations as donors. The protocol was immunoSEQ multiplex PCR, while the TCRdb copy is restricted to in-frame clones and leaves out a portion. The table shows around 2,000,000 clones, with about 94% occurring only once.

The chain carries TRBV7-2 and TRBJ2-5; D uncertain. The clonotype originates from a man aged 18-30 years in good health. The sequencing input was naive CD8+ T cells sorted from blood. The CDR3 loop reads CASSSQGTGPSSRETQYF. In nucleotides, the CDR3 is TGTGCCAGCAGCTCCCAAGGCACCGGCCCCTCCTCACGGGAGACCCAGTACTTC. The variable domain in full, with the rest retrieved from reference TRBV7-2 and TRBJ2-5, is GAGVSQSPSNKVTEKGKDVELRCDPISGHTALYWYRQSLGQGLEFLIYFQGNSAPDKSGLPSDRFSAERTGGSVSTLTIQRTQQEDSAVYLCASSSQGTGPSSRETQYFGPGTRLLVL.